This TCR beta chain was captured by sequencing in a study of blood T cell repertoires in COVID-19. The overall study: Donors in the United States, Italy and Spain gave samples during acute or convalescent COVID-19. T cells, B-cell-depleted T cells, or PBMCs supplied cDNA or gDNA.

In the original analysis: By means of reference gene primer amplification, nucleated cell counts were estimated. Profiled with immunoSEQ multiplex PCR; TCRdb holds only in-frame clones, not every one. That table supplies the V and J calls and clone size; D and trimming were determined from the DNA. The sample comprises fewer than 350,000 clones, around 86% of which are singletons, and just under 9% rests with the top ten. J lost 8 bases, V lost 1 base, and 7 bases had no gene match. The V gene's germline CDR1 is GTSNPN and CDR2 SVGIG (reference sequence). The CDR3 consists of 14 residues. Material: peripheral blood. The source is a man aged 40-55 years with active or convalescent COVID-19. The V and J genes are TRBV30 and TRBJ2-4; 8 bases match TRBD1. CDR3 residues: CAWSEDRVLDIQYF. In DNA form, the CDR3 reads TGTGCCTGGAGTGAGGACAGGGTCCTGGACATTCAGTACTTC.